The 20 T cell receptor beta chains presented below share a single source sample, sequenced in a study of shared clonotypes between healthy human individuals. Only in-frame clones appear in the TCRdb table, and some are missing; sequencing was by immunoSEQ multiplex PCR. Among millions of clones listed, 85% to 95% were seen once. Sequenced material: naive CD4+ T cells sorted from blood. The sample's subset: CD45RA+ positively selected. These receptors originate from a man between 18 and 29 years old in good health.

This chain connects TRBV29-1 to TRBJ2-1; D possibly corresponds to TRBD2 (7 bases). The CDR3 is 11 amino acids. Germline values: CDR1 SQVTM, CDR2 ANQGSEA. The V end lost 7 bases, the J end lost 10 bases, and 14 bases lay between the germline ends. DNA for the CDR3: TGCAGCGCCTCAGAGGGGGGGGAGCAGTTCTTC. Translation: CSASEGGEQFF.

The rearrangement joins TRBV7-9 to TRBJ2-7; TRBD2 agrees at 13 bases. Germline V CDR1 and CDR2: SEHNR, FQNEAQ (reference sequence). V dropped 5 bases and J dropped 5; count of bases not matched to a gene: 15. The CDR3 is 18 amino acids. The CDR3 is CASSLLPGTSGTPHEQYF. CDR3 DNA sequence: TGTGCCAGCAGCCTCCTTCCCGGGACTAGCGGGACCCCCCACGAGCAGTACTTC.

The chain couples TRBV6-5 to TRBJ1-3, with 10 nucleotides matching TRBD1. V gave up 6 bases and J gave up 7 bases; unmatched junction bases: 9. The CDR3 sequence is 15 residues long. CDR1 and CDR2 (germline): MNHEY, SVGAGI. The CDR3: CASRPRTGGSNTIYF. The CDR3 DNA sequence: TGTGCCAGCAGGCCCCGGACAGGGGGTTCGAACACCATATATTTT.

V and J are TRBV6-1 and TRBJ2-3; 7 nucleotides agree with TRBD1. Germline-derived CDR1 and CDR2 are MNHNS and SASEGT. With 1 base clipped from V and 0 bases from J, the junction kept 4 bases outside the gene matches. The CDR3 totals 16 residues. The CDR3 here is CASSEVTGQSTDTQYF. CDR3 nucleotides: TGTGCCAGCAGTGAAGTAACGGGACAGAGCACAGATACGCAGTATTTT.

J is TRBJ1-1 and V is TRBV19; maybe TRBD1 (6 bases). In germline, CDR1 is LNHDA, CDR2 SQIVND (reference sequence). CDR3 size: 15 residues. Between the trimmed V and J ends, which lost 5 bases and 4 bases, there was a span of 17 bases. The CDR3 DNA reads as TGTGCCAGTAGTGAACTAACAGGGAGTGGCACTGAAGCTTTCTTT. This sequence encodes CASSELTGSGTEAFF.

On this clone: Other DNA sequences within the sample encode an identical CDR3. This chain uses TRBV6-5 with TRBJ2-1, with 9 bases identical to TRBD2. V lost 6 bases, J lost 6 bases, and 6 bases stayed unmatched. The CDR3 contains 14 residues. CDR1 is MNHEY, CDR2 SVGAGI, per germline. CDR3 in DNA: TGTGCCAGCAGCCCCGGACTAGCGTTCAATGAGCAGTTCTTC. Its protein product is CASSPGLAFNEQFF.

In regard to this clone: Other nucleotide sequences in the sample specify the same CDR3. This chain uses TRBV9 with TRBJ2-5; D unclear. Per the germline V gene, CDR1 is SGDLS and CDR2 is YYNGEE. The length of the CDR3 is 15 residues. V was shortened by 0 bases and J by 1 base, with 10 bases between the two germline ends. The CDR3 DNA is TGTGCCAGCAGCGTAGCGGGCGGCCCCCAAGAGACCCAGTACTTC. This codes for CASSVAGGPQETQYF.

V gene TRBV7-3 combines with J gene TRBJ1-1; the D is unclear. Deletions cut 8 bases from V and 1 base from J, with 11 bases between. CDR3 length equals 13 residues. Germline CDR1 is SGHTA and CDR2 is FQGTGA. CDR3 nucleotides: TGTGCCAGCCGTTTGGTGCCGAACACTGAAGCTTTCTTT. This gives the protein CASRLVPNTEAFF.

V usage is TRBV18 and J usage is TRBJ2-3; D uncertain. The length of the CDR3 is 13 residues. CDR1 and CDR2 (germline): KGHSH, LQKENI. V was cut by 5 bases and J by 0 bases, with 6 bases left in between. The CDR3 loop is CASSSSSTDTQYF. The CDR3 nucleotides read TGTGCCAGCTCATCGTCTAGCACAGATACGCAGTATTTT.

The J gene is TRBJ1-1, the V gene TRBV5-1; weak D call: TRBD1 (6 bases). Germline CDR1 SGHRS, CDR2 YFSETQ. Trimming left V 3 bases short and J 0 bases short, with 15 bases between. The CDR3 loop spans 16 amino acids. DNA of the CDR3: TGCGCCAGCAGCTCTGACCAGAGGGGGATGAACACTGAAGCTTTCTTT. Protein sequence: CASSSDQRGMNTEAFF.

V and J are TRBV9 and TRBJ2-5; TRBD2 is a possible D gene (6 bases). Trimming stripped 3 bases from V and 2 bases from J, with 17 bases between. Looked up from germline, CDR1 is SGDLS and CDR2 is YYNGEE. CDR3 length: 16 amino acids. The CDR3 DNA reads as TGTGCCAGCAGCGCGGAGCGGGTTGCGGGGCAAGAGACCCAGTACTTC. It translates to CASSAERVAGQETQYF.

The chain joins TRBV27 to TRBJ2-3; D is ambiguous. This CDR3 spans 15 amino acids. Trimming shortened V by 4 bases and J by 1 base, and 12 bases separated the two germline ends. Germline V gene data show CDR1 as MNHEY and CDR2 as SMNVEV (reference sequence). CDR3 region: CASSSRPTGTDTQYF. DNA of the CDR3: TGTGCCAGCAGTTCCCGACCGACGGGCACAGATACGCAGTATTTT.

This chain links TRBV11-2 with TRBJ1-2; 12 nucleotides agree with TRBD1. V lost 6 bases to trimming and J lost 8 bases; unmatched junction nucleotides: 10. The germline V gene has CDR1 SGHAT and CDR2 FQNNGV. The CDR3 is made up of 15 amino acids. CDR3 residues: CASRPPGTGGRGYTF. The CDR3 DNA reads as TGTGCCAGCAGACCCCCCGGGACAGGGGGCCGCGGCTACACCTTC.

The V and J genes are TRBV4-1 and TRBJ1-1; tentatively, D is TRBD1 (5 bases). V was cut by 4 bases and J by 4 bases, with 19 bases left in between. Germline values: CDR1 MGHRA, CDR2 YSYEKL. This CDR3 contains 16 residues. The CDR3 here is CASSPPGTGTSTEAFF. The CDR3 bases are TGCGCCAGCAGCCCCCCTGGGACGGGGACTAGCACTGAAGCTTTCTTT.

The V call is TRBV4-2, the J call TRBJ1-1; the D is unclear. This CDR3 region has 14 residues. V shed 4 bases and J shed 4 bases, with 13 bases lying between them. Looked up from germline, CDR1 is LGHNA and CDR2 is YNFKEQ. CDR3 residues: CASSPRSPGTEAFF. The CDR3 DNA is TGTGCCAGCAGCCCCCGATCTCCGGGCACTGAAGCTTTCTTT.

V usage is TRBV15 and J usage is TRBJ2-1, with 10 bases lining up with TRBD2. Germline CDR1 LNHNV, CDR2 YYDKDF (reference sequence). This CDR3 spans 16 amino acids. V shed 1 base, J shed 8 bases, and the junction held 8 bases outside the gene matches. DNA for the CDR3: TGTGCCACCAGCAGAGCTCTAGCGGGAGCCTCCCATGAGCAGTTCTTC. As protein: CATSRALAGASHEQFF.

In the case of this clone: The sample holds other DNA sequences that translate to the same CDR3. The V and J genes are TRBV5-1 and TRBJ2-1; 8 bases line up with TRBD2. CDR3 size: 15 residues. Germline V CDR1 and CDR2: SGHRS, YFSETQ. The V segment lost 3 bases and the J segment 1 base; nucleotides outside the gene matches: 3. In nucleotides, the CDR3 is TGCGCCAGCAGCTCGAGCGGGAGTTCCTACAATGAGCAGTTCTTC. Residues: CASSSSGSSYNEQFF.

V usage is TRBV30 and J usage is TRBJ2-1; D gene ambiguous. Deletions cut 0 bases from V and 6 bases from J, with 6 bases between. The CDR3 has 12 residues. Germline CDR1 is GTSNPN and CDR2 is SVGIG (reference sequence). Here the CDR3 reads CAWSVLLNEQFF. The CDR3, as DNA: TGTGCCTGGAGTGTACTTCTCAATGAGCAGTTCTTC.

Details on this clone: Other DNA variants within this sample encode the same CDR3. This chain connects TRBV5-1 to TRBJ1-1; D is unresolved. Germline V lookup: CDR1 SGHRS, CDR2 YFSETQ. The V end lost 3 bases, the J end lost 1 base, and 7 bases lay between the germline ends. The CDR3 is made up of 13 amino acids. CDR3 in amino acids: CASSWAENTEAFF. CDR3 DNA sequence: TGCGCCAGCAGCTGGGCCGAGAACACTGAAGCTTTCTTT.

The V gene is TRBV2, the J gene TRBJ2-3, with 11 bases fitting TRBD1. The CDR3 is 19 residues long. V was clipped by 4 bases and J by 2 bases; unmatched bases: 14. Germline V CDR1 and CDR2: SNHLY, FYNNEI. The DNA of the CDR3 is TGTGCCAGCAGTGGCAGGGGGACAGGGGGAGCGGTCCTCACAGATACGCAGTATTTT. It translates to CASSGRGTGGAVLTDTQYF.